This is a list of T cell receptor beta chains from one sample in a study of Graves' ophthalmopathy and Graves' hyperthyroidism. Via MiXCR, TCRdb re-called the multiplex PCR reads, giving one row per CDR3 protein. The table records over 650,000 distinct CDR3 sequences, over 40% of them present only once. Source material: peripheral blood. All receptors derive from an adult man with Graves' ophthalmopathy. CDR3s include the opening cysteine and the closing phenylalanine or tryptophan. A D gene is named only where the DNA matches it firmly. Only some rows state a clone size, as once, few, many or a class for expanded clones.

D: -
J: TRBJ1-5
V: TRBV2
size: -
DNA: TGTGCCAGCAGGCTACAGGTGGCTCAGCCCCAGCATTTT
CDR3: CASRLQVAQPQHF

D: -
J: TRBJ1-2
V: TRBV12-3/TRBV12-4
size: few
DNA: TGTGCCAGCAGGGGGTACTCAGGGACGCGGTATGGCTACACCTTC
CDR3: CASRGYSGTRYGYTF

D: TRBD1
J: TRBJ2-5
V: TRBV7-8
size: few
DNA: TGTGCCAGCAGCTTAAGATTTGGGTCGGACAGGACTCGCCAAGAGACCCAGTACTTC
CDR3: CASSLRFGSDRTRQETQYF

D: -
J: TRBJ2-7
V: TRBV10-3
size: -
DNA: TGTGCCATCAGCAGGGAGGGCAGGGGTTTCCACGAGCAGTACTTC
CDR3: CAISREGRGFHEQYF

D: -
J: TRBJ1-5
V: TRBV12-3/TRBV12-4
size: -
DNA: TGTGCCAGCAGTTTTGCAGCACACCAGCCCCAGCATTTT
CDR3: CASSFAAHQPQHF

D: -
J: TRBJ1-1
V: TRBV29-1
size: -
DNA: TGCAGCGTTGGTGGCAGGAACACTGAAGCTTTCTTT
CDR3: CSVGGRNTEAFF

D: -
J: TRBJ1-2
V: TRBV10-3
size: -
DNA: -
CDR3: CAISKDSLLCSVDPSTGNYGYTF

D: -
J: TRBJ2-3
V: TRBV11-2
size: -
DNA: TGTGCCAGCAGCTTAACCGGACTGCCGCAGTATTTT
CDR3: CASSLTGLPQYF

D: -
J: TRBJ2-7
V: TRBV10-3
size: few
DNA: TGTGCCAGCAGTGGCCGGGACTCCCTCTCCTACGAGCAGTACTTC
CDR3: CASSGRDSLSYEQYF

D: TRBD1
J: TRBJ2-2
V: TRBV7-9
size: -
DNA: TGTGCCAGCAGCGGGGGACAGGATGACACCGGGGAGCTGTTTTTT
CDR3: CASSGGQDDTGELFF

D: -
J: TRBJ2-2
V: TRBV7-2
size: -
DNA: TGCGCCAGCAGCCAAGACTGGTCTGCGAACACCGGGGAGCTGTTTTTT
CDR3: CASSQDWSANTGELFF

D: TRBD2
J: TRBJ2-7
V: TRBV11-2
size: -
DNA: TGTGCCAGCAGCGCCCAAGCGGCGGGAGGGTACGAGCAGTACTTC
CDR3: CASSAQAAGGYEQYF

D: -
J: TRBJ1-3
V: TRBV25-1
size: -
DNA: TGTGCCAGCAGTGAAATGTTGGAAGACACCATATATTTT
CDR3: CASSEMLEDTIYF

D: -
J: TRBJ2-1
V: TRBV7-3
size: -
DNA: TGTGCCAGCAGGGGGGGGGCGGGTGAGCAGTTCTTC
CDR3: CASRGGAGEQFF

D: TRBD2
J: TRBJ2-5
V: TRBV25-1
size: once
DNA: TGTGCCAGCAGTGAATCGGGGGGGTGGGAGACCCAGTACTTC
CDR3: CASSESGGWETQYF

D: -
J: TRBJ1-1
V: TRBV7-3
size: -
DNA: TGTGCCAGCAGCTGGTGGGACGCGAACACTGAAGCTTTCTTT
CDR3: CASSWWDANTEAFF

D: -
J: TRBJ2-5
V: TRBV7-2
size: many
DNA: TGTGCCAGCAGCCTACAGGGAGGGACCCAGTACTTC
CDR3: CASSLQGGTQYF

D: TRBD2
J: TRBJ2-7
V: TRBV20-1
size: few
DNA: TGCAGTGCTTTCCCCGGACTAGCAGGTTACGAGCAGTACTTC
CDR3: CSAFPGLAGYEQYF

D: -
J: TRBJ2-7
V: TRBV29-1
size: -
DNA: TGCAGCTTTGGAAGGGAGCAGTACTTC
CDR3: CSFGREQYF

D: -
J: TRBJ1-2
V: TRBV19
size: many
DNA: TGTGCCAGTAGCGCCAGGGATTTAGTGTATGGCTACACCTTC
CDR3: CASSARDLVYGYTF

D: -
J: TRBJ1-3
V: TRBV20-1
size: many
DNA: TGCAGTGCTACCTCGTACGGGCGCTCTGGAAACACCATATATTTT
CDR3: CSATSYGRSGNTIYF

D: TRBD1
J: TRBJ2-7
V: TRBV10-3
size: many
DNA: TGTGCCAGCAGTGTACCATGGACAGGGAGCTACGAGCAGTACTTC
CDR3: CASSVPWTGSYEQYF

D: -
J: TRBJ2-2
V: TRBV11-2
size: many
DNA: TGTGCCAGCAGCTTAGCGGGACCGATAGCGAACACCGGGGAGCTGTTTTTT
CDR3: CASSLAGPIANTGELFF

D: -
J: TRBJ1-5
V: TRBV27
size: few
DNA: TGTGCCAGCAGTCCGACAAATAGCAATCAGCCCCAGCATTTT
CDR3: CASSPTNSNQPQHF

D: -
J: TRBJ1-2
V: TRBV14
size: -
DNA: TGTGCCAGCAGCCAACGGGACAAGGGAGGCGGCTACACCTTC
CDR3: CASSQRDKGGGYTF

D: -
J: TRBJ1-3
V: TRBV6-6
size: -
DNA: TGTGCCAGCACCGGGACACCACGCTCTGGAAACACCATATATTTT
CDR3: CASTGTPRSGNTIYF

D: -
J: TRBJ2-5
V: TRBV7-9
size: -
DNA: TGTGCCAGCAGCCAGGGACCCTCCCGGGGGACCCAGTACTTC
CDR3: CASSQGPSRGTQYF

D: -
J: TRBJ2-5
V: TRBV7-2
size: -
DNA: TGTGCCAGCAGCTTAGTCCCGGAGGACCAAGAGACCCAGTACTTC
CDR3: CASSLVPEDQETQYF

D: -
J: TRBJ2-6
V: TRBV7-8
size: many
DNA: TGTGCCAGCAGCGCACACCACAGGGTTCGTCTGTCTGGGGCCAACGTCCTGACTTTC
CDR3: CASSAHHRVRLSGANVLTF

D: TRBD1
J: TRBJ1-6
V: TRBV25-1
size: many
DNA: TGTGCCAGCTCTGGGGACAGGTATAATTCACCCCTCCACTTT
CDR3: CASSGDRYNSPLHF

D: -
J: TRBJ2-7
V: TRBV12-5
size: few
DNA: TGTGCTAGTGGGAGGGACACCTCCTACGAGCAGTACTTC
CDR3: CASGRDTSYEQYF

D: -
J: TRBJ1-5
V: TRBV14
size: -
DNA: TGTGCCAGCAGCCAAGGCTTTTCGGACAGCCAGAATCAGCCCCAGCATTTT
CDR3: CASSQGFSDSQNQPQHF

D: -
J: TRBJ2-7
V: TRBV12-3/TRBV12-4
size: -
DNA: TGTGCCAGCAGCACGACCTCAACGACGGTCGGCGAGCAGTACTTC
CDR3: CASSTTSTTVGEQYF

D: TRBD1
J: TRBJ2-7
V: TRBV9
size: many
DNA: TGTGCCAGCAGCTTATGGGTAGGACAGGTTCACTTC
CDR3: CASSLWVGQVHF

D: TRBD2
J: TRBJ2-5
V: TRBV4-1
size: few
DNA: TGCGCCAGCACGGGACTAGCGGAGACGGAATATATGGAGACCCAGTACTTC
CDR3: CASTGLAETEYMETQYF

D: TRBD2
J: TRBJ2-5
V: TRBV7-3
size: few
DNA: TGTGCCAGCAGCCTTACGAGACTAGCGGGGGGGCCGGAGACCCAGTACTTC
CDR3: CASSLTRLAGGPETQYF

D: TRBD2
J: TRBJ2-7
V: TRBV20-1
size: -
DNA: TGCAGTGCTAGGAGTCTAGCGGGGGGAACCTACGAGCAGTACTTC
CDR3: CSARSLAGGTYEQYF

D: -
J: TRBJ1-5
V: TRBV19
size: -
DNA: TGTGTCAGTAGTATAACCCTCCCGGGCCAGCCCCAGCATTTT
CDR3: CVSSITLPGQPQHF

D: -
J: TRBJ2-5
V: TRBV20-1
size: many
DNA: TGCAGTGCTGAAAATCGGCAGGGCCAAGAGACCCAGTACTTC
CDR3: CSAENRQGQETQYF

D: -
J: TRBJ1-5
V: TRBV19
size: -
DNA: TGTGCCAGTAGTTCATCGTGGGGCAGGGCGTCTCAGCCCCAGCATTTT
CDR3: CASSSSWGRASQPQHF

D: TRBD1
J: TRBJ1-1
V: TRBV12-5
size: -
DNA: TGTGCTAGTGGTTTGGTATACCAGGGGGCTGCTGAAGCTTTCTTT
CDR3: CASGLVYQGAAEAFF

D: -
J: TRBJ1-6
V: TRBV10-3
size: many
DNA: TGTGCCATCAGTGAGTCGTCCTATAATTCACCCCTCCACTTT
CDR3: CAISESSYNSPLHF

D: TRBD2
J: TRBJ2-5
V: TRBV7-3
size: -
DNA: TGTGCCAGCAGTCCCTCTCCGGGGGGGATTAAGACCCAGTACTTC
CDR3: CASSPSPGGIKTQYF

D: -
J: TRBJ2-7
V: TRBV7-9
size: many
DNA: TGTGCCAGCAGCTCCAAGACAGCCTACGAGCAGTACTTC
CDR3: CASSSKTAYEQYF

D: -
J: TRBJ2-3
V: TRBV2
size: -
DNA: TGTGCCAGCAGGGAGGGGACAGATACGCAGTATTTT
CDR3: CASREGTDTQYF

D: TRBD1
J: TRBJ1-2
V: TRBV29-1
size: many
DNA: TGCAGCGTTCTTACGACAGGGACGAAAGGCTACACCTTC
CDR3: CSVLTTGTKGYTF

D: -
J: TRBJ2-5
V: TRBV20-1
size: few
DNA: TGCAGTGCTAGAGGCGGGGGCACCCAAGAGACCCAGTACTTC
CDR3: CSARGGGTQETQYF